A single sample is the source of the 8 T cell receptor beta chains below, sequenced in a study of early T cells in non-severe SARS-CoV-2 infection. From the 5' RACE reads, TCRdb called clonotypes with MiXCR, one entry per CDR3 protein. The sample has tens of thousands of distinct CDR3 sequences, around 13% seen once. The sequencing input was whole blood. These receptors all come from an adult who was a healthcare worker with PCR-confirmed SARS-CoV-2 infection or an uninfected control (not recorded which).

This clonotype was found a few times. The chain is built from TRBV18 and TRBJ2-1; D gene unclear. CDR1 and CDR2 (germline): KGHSH, LQKENI. V lost 1 base and J 7 bases, leaving 17 bases between the germline ends. The CDR3 has 16 residues. The CDR3 loop is CASSPQFSGSRNEQFF. As DNA, the CDR3 is TGTGCCAGCTCACCACAATTTTCCGGGTCAAGGAATGAGCAGTTCTTC.

The chain employs TRBV25-1 and TRBJ1-1; D possibly corresponds to TRBD1 (5 bases). The CDR3 has 12 amino acids. Germline-derived CDR1 and CDR2 are MGHDK and SYGVNS. Trimming removed 4 bases from V and 11 bases from J, with 14 bases in between. The DNA of the CDR3 is TGTGCCAGCAGTGGAGCCGGGGCCGCCGCTTTCTTT. Amino acids: CASSGAGAAAFF.

The chain joins TRBV12-3 or TRBV12-4 to TRBJ2-7, with D unresolved. V was shortened by 5 bases and J by 3 bases, with 8 bases between the two germline ends. The CDR3 spans 12 residues. CDR3 sequence (DNA): TGTGCCAGCAGTCCGGGTAACTACGAGCAGTACTTC. This gives the protein CASSPGNYEQYF.

This clonotype was picked up many times. The chain joins TRBV25-1 to TRBJ2-5; the D is unclear. V dropped 1 base and J dropped 1 base, with 7 bases sitting between them. The CDR3 is 14 residues long. Germline V gene sequence: CDR1 MGHDK, CDR2 SYGVNS. The CDR3 region has the DNA TGTGCCAGCAGTGAATTGGGATCCCAAGAGACCCAGTACTTC. Amino acid sequence: CASSELGSQETQYF.

This chain joins TRBV21-1 and TRBJ1-2. TRBV21-1 is a recognized pseudogene. This CDR3 has 9 amino acids. The CDR3 reads CASKNGYTF. In DNA form, the CDR3 reads TGTGCCAGCAAGAATGGCTACACCTTC.

The chain links TRBV29-1 to TRBJ2-1, with no clear D. Deletions cut 4 bases from V and 4 bases from J, with 8 bases between. Germline lookup yields CDR1 SQVTM and CDR2 ANQGSEA. The CDR3 sequence is 12 residues long. CDR3 DNA sequence: TGCAGCGTTGTCCGGCAGTACAATGAGCAGTTCTTC. It specifies CSVVRQYNEQFF.

Worth noting for this clonotype: Being one base from a much bigger clone, this may be a read error. The chain carries TRBV7-9 and TRBJ1-1; 9 nucleotides align to TRBD1. After removal of 1 base from V and 8 bases from J, the junction contained 8 bases not matched to a gene. The CDR3 consists of 15 residues. CDR1 SEHNR and CDR2 FQNEAQ come from the germline V gene (reference sequence). The CDR3 loop is CASSLGTPGQGEAFF. The CDR3 nucleotides read TGTGCCAGCAGCTTAGGCACCCCGGGACAGGGAGAAGCTTTCTTT.

This clonotype was counted many times. The chain links TRBV6-5 to TRBJ2-1; 7 positions match TRBD1. The germline V gene encodes CDR1 MNHEY and CDR2 SVGAGI. Trimming took 6 bases from V and 6 from J; bases not matched to a gene: 8. This CDR3 region has 14 residues. This CDR3 is CASRRTGDSNEQFF. CDR3 DNA: TGTGCCAGCAGAAGAACAGGGGATAGCAATGAGCAGTTCTTC.